Detailed here is one T cell receptor (beta chain). The V segment lost 2 bases and the J segment 10 bases; nucleotides outside the gene matches: 13. CDR1 and CDR2 (germline): SGHRS, YFSETQ. The CDR3 length is 16 residues. The data were taken from a study of beta chain features in type 1 diabetes. Purity above 95% was achieved in all sorted populations. Expressed TCRB transcripts were sequenced, since all the RNA that had been isolated was reverse transcribed. Profiled with immunoSEQ multiplex PCR; TCRdb holds only in-frame clones, not every one. This repertoire shows hundreds of thousands of clones, 14% found once; its top ten account for around 7%.

This chain joins TRBV5-1 and TRBJ2-1; TRBD2 agrees at 9 bases. This clonotype was sampled from a man younger than 40 in good health. The sequenced sample was central memory CD4+ T cells from blood. This CDR3 reads CASSFLAGTSTQEQFF. The CDR3 DNA sequence: TGCGCCAGCAGCTTCCTAGCGGGGACCTCTACTCAAGAGCAGTTCTTC.